This TCR beta chain was documented in a study of cytomegalovirus exposure and HLA in healthy donors. Study results and limitations: The authors listed 164 TCR beta chains as cytomegalovirus-associated. TCR clusters originating in the first cohort tended to co-occur in the 100 to 150 validation repertoires, according to a later analysis. Some public TCRs appeared in many individuals, while most sequences were rare.

To note about this clone: What it recognizes is unknown.

The donors belonged to the approximately 120-subject validation cohort, separate from the roughly 700-subject first cohort. Data came from immunoSEQ multiplex PCR; TCRdb stores just in-frame clones and leaves some out. The sample has approximately 100,000 clones, 80% to 95% seen once. Trimming cost V 1 base and J 7 bases; bases outside gene matches: 11. Per germline, CDR1 MDHEN and CDR2 SYDVKM. The CDR3 totals 17 residues. The chain has TRBV28 and TRBJ1-1, with 11 nucleotides matching TRBD1. The material sequenced was PBMCs. The clonotype comes from a woman aged 25 to 39 in good health and CMV-seropositive. DNA for the CDR3: TGTGCCAGCAGTTTATTAAAGGGGACAGGGGGTCTCGGTGAAGCTTTCTTT. This sequence encodes CASSLLKGTGGLGEAFF.